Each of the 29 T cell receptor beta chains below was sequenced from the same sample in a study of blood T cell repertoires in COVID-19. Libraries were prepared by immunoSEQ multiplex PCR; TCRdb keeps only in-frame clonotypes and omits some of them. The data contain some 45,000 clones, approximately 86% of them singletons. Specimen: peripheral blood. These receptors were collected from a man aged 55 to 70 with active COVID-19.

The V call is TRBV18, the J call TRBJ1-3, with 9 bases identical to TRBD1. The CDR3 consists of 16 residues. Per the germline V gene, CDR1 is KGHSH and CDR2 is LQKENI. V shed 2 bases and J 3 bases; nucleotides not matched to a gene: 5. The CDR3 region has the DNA TGTGCCAGCTCACCAGAACAGGGGGCGCTTGGAAACACCATATATTTT. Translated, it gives CASSPEQGALGNTIYF.

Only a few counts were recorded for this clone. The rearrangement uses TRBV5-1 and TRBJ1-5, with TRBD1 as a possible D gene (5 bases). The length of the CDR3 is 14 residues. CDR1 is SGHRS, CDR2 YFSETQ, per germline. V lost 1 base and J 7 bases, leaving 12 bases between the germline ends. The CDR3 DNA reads TGCGCCAGCAGCTTGAGTAGGGGCGGACAGCCCCAGCATTTT. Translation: CASSLSRGGQPQHF.

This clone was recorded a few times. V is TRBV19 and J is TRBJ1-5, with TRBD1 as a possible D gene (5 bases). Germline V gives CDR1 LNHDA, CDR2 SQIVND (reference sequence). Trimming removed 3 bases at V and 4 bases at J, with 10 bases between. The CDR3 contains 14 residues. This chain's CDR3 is CASSIDRKNQPQHF. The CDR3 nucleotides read TGTGCCAGTAGTATCGACAGAAAGAATCAGCCCCAGCATTTT.

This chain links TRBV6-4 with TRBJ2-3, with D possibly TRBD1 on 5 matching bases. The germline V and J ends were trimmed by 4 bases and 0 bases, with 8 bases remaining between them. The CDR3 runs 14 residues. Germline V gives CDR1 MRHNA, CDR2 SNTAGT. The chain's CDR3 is CASSVGASTDTQYF. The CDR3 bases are TGTGCCAGCAGTGTTGGGGCTAGCACAGATACGCAGTATTTT.

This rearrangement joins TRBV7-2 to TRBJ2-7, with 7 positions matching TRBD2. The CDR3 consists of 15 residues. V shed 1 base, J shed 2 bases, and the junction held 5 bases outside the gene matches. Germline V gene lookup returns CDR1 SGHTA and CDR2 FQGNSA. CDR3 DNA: TGTGCCAGCAGCTTAGAAAGGGGACTAACCTACGAGCAGTACTTC. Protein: CASSLERGLTYEQYF.

CDR3 residues: CASSLAGQLTEAFF. The CDR3 nucleotides are TGTGCCAGCAGCTTAGCCGGACAGCTCACTGAAGCTTTCTTT. J is TRBJ1-1 and V is TRBV7-8, with D possibly being TRBD1 (6 bases). Germline V gene data show CDR1 as SGHVS and CDR2 as FQNEAQ. The ends were cut back, 0 bases at V and 4 bases at J, with 9 bases in the middle. This CDR3 has 14 residues.

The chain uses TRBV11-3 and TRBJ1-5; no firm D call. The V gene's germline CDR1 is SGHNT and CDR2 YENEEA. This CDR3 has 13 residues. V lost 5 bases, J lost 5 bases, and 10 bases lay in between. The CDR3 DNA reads TGTGCCAGCAGCCCCCAGAGGGATCAGCCCCAGCATTTT. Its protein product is CASSPQRDQPQHF.

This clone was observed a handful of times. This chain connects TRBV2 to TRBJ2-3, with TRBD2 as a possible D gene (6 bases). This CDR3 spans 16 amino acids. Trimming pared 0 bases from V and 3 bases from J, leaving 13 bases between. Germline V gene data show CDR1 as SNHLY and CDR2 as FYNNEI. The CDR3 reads CASSEAVSLATDTQYF. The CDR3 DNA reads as TGTGCCAGCAGTGAAGCCGTGAGTCTAGCGACAGATACGCAGTATTTT.

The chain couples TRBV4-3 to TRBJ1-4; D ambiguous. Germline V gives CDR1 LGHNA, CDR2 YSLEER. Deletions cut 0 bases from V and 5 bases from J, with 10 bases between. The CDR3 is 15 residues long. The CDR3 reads CASSQDLGPNEKLFF. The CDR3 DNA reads TGCGCCAGCAGCCAAGATCTAGGCCCGAATGAAAAACTGTTTTTT.

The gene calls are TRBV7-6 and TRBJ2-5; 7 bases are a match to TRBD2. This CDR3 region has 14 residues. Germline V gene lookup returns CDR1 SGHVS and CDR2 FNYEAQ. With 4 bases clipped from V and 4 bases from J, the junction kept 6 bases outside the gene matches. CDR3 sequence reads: CASSSLSSGETQYF. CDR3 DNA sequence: TGTGCCAGCAGCTCCTTGTCTAGCGGAGAGACCCAGTACTTC.

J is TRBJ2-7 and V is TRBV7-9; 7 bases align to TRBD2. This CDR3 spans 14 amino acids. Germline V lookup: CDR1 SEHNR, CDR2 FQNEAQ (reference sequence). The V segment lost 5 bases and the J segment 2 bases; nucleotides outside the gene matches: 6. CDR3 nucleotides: TGTGCCAGCAGCCCCTTGGGGGGGACCTACGAGCAGTACTTC. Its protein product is CASSPLGGTYEQYF.

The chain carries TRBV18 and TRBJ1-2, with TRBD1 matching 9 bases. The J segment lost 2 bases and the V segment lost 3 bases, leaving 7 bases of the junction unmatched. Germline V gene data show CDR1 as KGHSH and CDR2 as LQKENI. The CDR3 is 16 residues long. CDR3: CASSPLTGTGNYGYTF. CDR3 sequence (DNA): TGTGCCAGCTCACCCCTCACCGGGACAGGGAACTATGGCTACACCTTC. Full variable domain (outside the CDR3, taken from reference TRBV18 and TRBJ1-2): NAGVMQNPRHLVRRRGQEARLRCSPMKGHSHVYWYRQLPEEGLKFMVYLQKENIIDESGMPKERFSAEFPKEGPSILRIQQVVRGDSAAYFCASSPLTGTGNYGYTFGSGTRLTVV.

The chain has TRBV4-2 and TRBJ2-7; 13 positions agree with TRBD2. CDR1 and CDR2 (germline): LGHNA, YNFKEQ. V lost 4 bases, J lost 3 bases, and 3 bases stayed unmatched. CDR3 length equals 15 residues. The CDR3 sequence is CASSPGTSGVYEQYF. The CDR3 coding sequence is TGTGCCAGCAGCCCCGGGACTAGCGGGGTCTACGAGCAGTACTTC.

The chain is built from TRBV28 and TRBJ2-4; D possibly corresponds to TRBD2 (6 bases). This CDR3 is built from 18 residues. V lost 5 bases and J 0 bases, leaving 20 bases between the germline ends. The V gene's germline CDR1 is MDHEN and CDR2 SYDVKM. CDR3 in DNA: TGTGCCAGCAGTCATGACGCCTTAAGCGGGCTAGCCAAAAACATTCAGTACTTC. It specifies CASSHDALSGLAKNIQYF. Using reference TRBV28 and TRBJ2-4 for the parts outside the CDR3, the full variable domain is DVKVTQSSRYLVKRTGEKVFLECVQDMDHENMFWYRQDPGLGLRLIYFSYDVKMKEKGDIPEGYSVSREKKERFSLILESASTNQTSMYLCASSHDALSGLAKNIQYFGAGTRLSVL.

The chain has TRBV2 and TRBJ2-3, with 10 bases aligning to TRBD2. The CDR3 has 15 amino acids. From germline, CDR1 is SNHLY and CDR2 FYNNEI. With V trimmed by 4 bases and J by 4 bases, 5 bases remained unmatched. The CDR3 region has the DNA TGTGCCAGCAGTGTGGGGCTAGCGGGAGCAGATACGCAGTATTTT. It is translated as CASSVGLAGADTQYF. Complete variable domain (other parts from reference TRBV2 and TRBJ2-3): EPEVTQTPSHQVTQMGQEVILRCVPISNHLYFYWYRQILGQKVEFLVSFYNNEISEKSEIFDDQFSVERPDGSNFTLKIRSTKLEDSAMYFCASSVGLAGADTQYFGPGTRLTVL.

The chain's CDR3 is CASSLAAGSSTDTQYF. The DNA of the CDR3 is TGCGCCAGCAGCTTGGCGGCAGGCAGTAGCACAGATACGCAGTATTTT. This chain joins TRBV5-1 and TRBJ2-3; D not certain. CDR1 SGHRS and CDR2 YFSETQ come from the germline V gene. With 0 bases removed from V and 0 bases from J, the gap between germline ends came to 11 bases. This CDR3 contains 16 residues.

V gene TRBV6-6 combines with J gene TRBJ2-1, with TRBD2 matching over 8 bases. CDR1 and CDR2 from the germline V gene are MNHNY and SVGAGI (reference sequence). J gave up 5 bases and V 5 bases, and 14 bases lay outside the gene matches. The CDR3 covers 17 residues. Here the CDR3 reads CASSQRVGGAKDNEQFF. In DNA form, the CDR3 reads TGTGCCAGCAGTCAACGAGTCGGGGGGGCTAAGGACAATGAGCAGTTCTTC.

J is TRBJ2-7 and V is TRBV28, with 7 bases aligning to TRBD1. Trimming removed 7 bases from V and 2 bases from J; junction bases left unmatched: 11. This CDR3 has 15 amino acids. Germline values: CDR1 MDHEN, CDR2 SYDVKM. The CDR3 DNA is TGTGCCAGCACCTACCGCGGACAGGCAACCTACGAGCAGTACTTC. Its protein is CASTYRGQATYEQYF.

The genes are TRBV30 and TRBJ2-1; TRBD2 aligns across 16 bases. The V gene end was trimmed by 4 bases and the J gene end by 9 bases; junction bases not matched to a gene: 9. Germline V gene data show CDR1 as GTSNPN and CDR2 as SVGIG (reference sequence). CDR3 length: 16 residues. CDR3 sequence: CAWTPGLAGGRLEQFF. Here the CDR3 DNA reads TGTGCCTGGACTCCGGGACTAGCGGGAGGGCGGCTTGAGCAGTTCTTC.

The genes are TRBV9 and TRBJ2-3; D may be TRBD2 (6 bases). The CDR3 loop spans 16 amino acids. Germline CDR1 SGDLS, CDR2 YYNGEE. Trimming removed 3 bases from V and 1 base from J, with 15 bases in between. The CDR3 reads CASSAPRASGTDTQYF. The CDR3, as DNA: TGTGCCAGCAGCGCGCCGAGGGCTAGCGGCACAGATACGCAGTATTTT.

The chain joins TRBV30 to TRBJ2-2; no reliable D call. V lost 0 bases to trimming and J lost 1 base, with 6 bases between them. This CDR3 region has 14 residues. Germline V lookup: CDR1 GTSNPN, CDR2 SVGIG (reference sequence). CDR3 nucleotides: TGTGCCTGGAGTGTAACCAGGAACACCGGGGAGCTGTTTTTT. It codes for CAWSVTRNTGELFF.

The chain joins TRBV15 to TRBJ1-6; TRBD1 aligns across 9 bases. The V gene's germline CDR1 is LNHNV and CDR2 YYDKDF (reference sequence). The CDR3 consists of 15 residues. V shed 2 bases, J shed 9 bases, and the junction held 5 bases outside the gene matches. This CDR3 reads CATSRTTDRGSPLHF. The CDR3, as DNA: TGTGCCACCAGCAGAACCACGGACAGGGGTTCACCCCTCCACTTT.

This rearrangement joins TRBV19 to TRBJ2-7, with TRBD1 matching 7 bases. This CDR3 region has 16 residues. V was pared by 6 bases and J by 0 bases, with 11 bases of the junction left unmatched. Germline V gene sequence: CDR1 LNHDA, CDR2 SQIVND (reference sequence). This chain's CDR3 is CASRPVGTDNSYEQYF. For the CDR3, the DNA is TGTGCCAGTAGGCCCGTCGGGACAGACAACTCCTACGAGCAGTACTTC.

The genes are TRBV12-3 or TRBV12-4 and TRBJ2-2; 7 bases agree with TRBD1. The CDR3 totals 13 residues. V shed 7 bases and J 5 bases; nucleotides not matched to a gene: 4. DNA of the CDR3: TGTGCCAGCAACCCGACAGGGACCGGGGAGCTGTTTTTT. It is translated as CASNPTGTGELFF.

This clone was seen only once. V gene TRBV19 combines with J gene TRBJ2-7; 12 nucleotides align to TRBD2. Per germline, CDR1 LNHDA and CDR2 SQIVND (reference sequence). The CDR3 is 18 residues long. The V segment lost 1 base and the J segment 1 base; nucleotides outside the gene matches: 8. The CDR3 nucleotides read TGTGCCAGTAGTATAGTCTCCGGACTAGCGGGAAAGTCCTACGAGCAGTACTTC. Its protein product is CASSIVSGLAGKSYEQYF.

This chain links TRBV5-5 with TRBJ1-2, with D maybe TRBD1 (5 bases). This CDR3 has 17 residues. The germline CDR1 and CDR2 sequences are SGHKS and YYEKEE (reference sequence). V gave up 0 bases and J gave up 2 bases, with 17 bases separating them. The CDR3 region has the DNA TGTGCCAGCAGCTTGGGGGCATGGGGGGTTAGGAACTATGGCTACACCTTC. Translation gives CASSLGAWGVRNYGYTF.

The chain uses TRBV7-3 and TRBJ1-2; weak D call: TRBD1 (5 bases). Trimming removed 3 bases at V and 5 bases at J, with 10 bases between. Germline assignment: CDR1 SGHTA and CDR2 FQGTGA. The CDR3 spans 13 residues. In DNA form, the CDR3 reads TGTGCCAGCAGCTTTGACAGCGGGTATGGCTACACCTTC. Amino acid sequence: CASSFDSGYGYTF.

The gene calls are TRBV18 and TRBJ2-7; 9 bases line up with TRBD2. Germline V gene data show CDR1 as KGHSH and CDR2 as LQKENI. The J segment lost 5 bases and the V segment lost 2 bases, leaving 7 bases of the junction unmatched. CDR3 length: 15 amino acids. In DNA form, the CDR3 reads TGTGCCAGCTCACCATCGGTAGCGGGAGATAACGAGCAGTACTTC. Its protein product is CASSPSVAGDNEQYF.

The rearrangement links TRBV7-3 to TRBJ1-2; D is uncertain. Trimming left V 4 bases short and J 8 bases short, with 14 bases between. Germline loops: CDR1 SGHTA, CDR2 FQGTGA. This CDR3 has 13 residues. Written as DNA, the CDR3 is TGTGCCAGCAGCTCGGGGTCTTCAGGAGGCTACACCTTC. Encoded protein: CASSSGSSGGYTF.